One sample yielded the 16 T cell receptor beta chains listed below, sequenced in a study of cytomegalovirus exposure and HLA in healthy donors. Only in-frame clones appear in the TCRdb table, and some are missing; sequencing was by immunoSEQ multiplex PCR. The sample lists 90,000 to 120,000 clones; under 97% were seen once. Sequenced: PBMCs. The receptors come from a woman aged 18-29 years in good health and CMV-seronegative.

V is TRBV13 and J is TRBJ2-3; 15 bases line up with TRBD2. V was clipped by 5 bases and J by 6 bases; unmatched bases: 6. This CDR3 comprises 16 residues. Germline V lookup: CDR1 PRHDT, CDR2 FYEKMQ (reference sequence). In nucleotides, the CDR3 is TGTGCCAGCAGCCTGACCGGGACTAGCGGGGGGGATACGCAGTATTTT. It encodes CASSLTGTSGGDTQYF.

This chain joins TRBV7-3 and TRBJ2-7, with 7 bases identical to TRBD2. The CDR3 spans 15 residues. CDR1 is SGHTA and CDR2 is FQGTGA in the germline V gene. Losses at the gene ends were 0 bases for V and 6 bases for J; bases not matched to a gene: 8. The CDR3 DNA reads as TGTGCCAGCAGCTTAACCCGAGCCTCGGGAGGCGAGCAGTACTTC. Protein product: CASSLTRASGGEQYF.

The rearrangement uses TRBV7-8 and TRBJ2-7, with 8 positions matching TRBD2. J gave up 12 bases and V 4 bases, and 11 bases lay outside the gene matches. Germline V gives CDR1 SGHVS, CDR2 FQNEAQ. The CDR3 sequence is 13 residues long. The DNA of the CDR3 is TGTGCCAGCAGCTATGGACTAGCCCAAAATGGGTACTTC. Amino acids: CASSYGLAQNGYF.

The CDR3 DNA reads as TGTGCCAGCAGTTTTAGCGGGGGCCCCAGTAATGAGCAGTTCTTC. Its protein product is CASSFSGGPSNEQFF. This sequence joins TRBV28 and TRBJ2-1; 9 bases align to TRBD2. The CDR3 is made up of 15 amino acids. Per the germline V gene, CDR1 is MDHEN and CDR2 is SYDVKM. Trimming took 3 bases from V and 7 from J; bases not matched to a gene: 7.

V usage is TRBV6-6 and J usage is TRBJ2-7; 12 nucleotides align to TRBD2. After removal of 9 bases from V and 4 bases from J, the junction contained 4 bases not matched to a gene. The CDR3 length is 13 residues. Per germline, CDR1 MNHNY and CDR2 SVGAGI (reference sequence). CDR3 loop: CASRLAGDYEQYF. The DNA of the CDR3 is TGTGCCAGTAGACTAGCGGGGGATTACGAGCAGTACTTC.

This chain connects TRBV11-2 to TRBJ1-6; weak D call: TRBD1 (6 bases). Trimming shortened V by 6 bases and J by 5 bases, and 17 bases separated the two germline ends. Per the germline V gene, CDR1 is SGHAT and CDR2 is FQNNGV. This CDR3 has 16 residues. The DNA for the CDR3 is TGTGCCAGCAGTTTTTATGGACAGTTAGATAATTCACCCCTCCACTTT. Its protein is CASSFYGQLDNSPLHF.

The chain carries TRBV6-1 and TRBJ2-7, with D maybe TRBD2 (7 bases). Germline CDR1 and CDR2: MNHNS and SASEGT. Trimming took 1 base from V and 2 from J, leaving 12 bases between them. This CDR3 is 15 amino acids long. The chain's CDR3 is CASSEDGGGPYEQYF. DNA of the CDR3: TGTGCCAGCAGTGAAGACGGCGGGGGCCCCTACGAGCAGTACTTC.

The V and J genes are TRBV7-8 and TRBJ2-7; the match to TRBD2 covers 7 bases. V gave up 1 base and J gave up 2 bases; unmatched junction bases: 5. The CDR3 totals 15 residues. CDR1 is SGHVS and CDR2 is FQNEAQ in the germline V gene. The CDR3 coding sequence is TGTGCCAGCAGCTTAGTAGCAGGGACTACCTACGAGCAGTACTTC. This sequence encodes CASSLVAGTTYEQYF.

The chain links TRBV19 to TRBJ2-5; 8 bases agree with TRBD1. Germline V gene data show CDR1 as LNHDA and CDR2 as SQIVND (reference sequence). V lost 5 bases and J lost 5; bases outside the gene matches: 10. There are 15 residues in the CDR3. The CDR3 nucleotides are TGTGCCAGTAGTGGGAGACAGGGGATTCGGGAGACCCAGTACTTC. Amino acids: CASSGRQGIRETQYF. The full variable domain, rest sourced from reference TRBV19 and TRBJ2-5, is DGGITQSPKYLFRKEGQNVTLSCEQNLNHDAMYWYRQDPGQGLRLIYYSQIVNDFQKGDIAEGYSVSREKKESFPLTVTSAQKNPTAFYLCASSGRQGIRETQYFGPGTRLLVL.

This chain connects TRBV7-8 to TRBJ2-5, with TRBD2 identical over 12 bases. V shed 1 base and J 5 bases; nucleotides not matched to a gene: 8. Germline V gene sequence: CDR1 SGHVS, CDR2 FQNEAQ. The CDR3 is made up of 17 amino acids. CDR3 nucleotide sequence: TGTGCCAGCAGCTTAGAACTAGCGGGGGGCGGTGGGGAGACCCAGTACTTC. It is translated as CASSLELAGGGGETQYF.

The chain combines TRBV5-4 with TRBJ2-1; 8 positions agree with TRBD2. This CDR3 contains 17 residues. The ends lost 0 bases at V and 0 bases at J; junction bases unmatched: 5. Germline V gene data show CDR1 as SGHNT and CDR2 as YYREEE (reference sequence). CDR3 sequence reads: CASSLEAGGLSYNEQFF. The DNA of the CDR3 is TGTGCCAGCAGCTTGGAGGCGGGGGGACTCTCCTACAATGAGCAGTTCTTC.

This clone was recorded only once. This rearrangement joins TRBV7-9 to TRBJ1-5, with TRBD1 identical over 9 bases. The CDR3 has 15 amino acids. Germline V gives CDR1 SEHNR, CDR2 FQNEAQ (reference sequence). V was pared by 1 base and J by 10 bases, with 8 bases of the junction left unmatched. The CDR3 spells CASSLEAGQGTPQHF. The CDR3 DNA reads TGTGCCAGCAGCTTAGAGGCGGGACAGGGCACTCCCCAGCATTTT.

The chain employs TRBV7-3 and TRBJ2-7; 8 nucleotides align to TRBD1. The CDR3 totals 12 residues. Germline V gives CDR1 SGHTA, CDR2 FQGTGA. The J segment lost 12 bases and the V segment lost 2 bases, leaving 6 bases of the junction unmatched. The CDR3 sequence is CASSLDRGTLYF. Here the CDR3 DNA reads TGTGCCAGCAGCTTAGACAGGGGCACCTTGTACTTC.

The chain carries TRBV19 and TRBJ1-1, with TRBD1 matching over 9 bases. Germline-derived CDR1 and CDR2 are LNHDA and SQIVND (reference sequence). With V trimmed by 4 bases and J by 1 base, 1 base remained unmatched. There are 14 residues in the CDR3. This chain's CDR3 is CASSRTGENTEAFF. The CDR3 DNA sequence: TGTGCCAGTAGTAGGACAGGGGAGAACACTGAAGCTTTCTTT. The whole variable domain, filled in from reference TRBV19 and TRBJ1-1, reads DGGITQSPKYLFRKEGQNVTLSCEQNLNHDAMYWYRQDPGQGLRLIYYSQIVNDFQKGDIAEGYSVSREKKESFPLTVTSAQKNPTAFYLCASSRTGENTEAFFGQGTRLTVV.

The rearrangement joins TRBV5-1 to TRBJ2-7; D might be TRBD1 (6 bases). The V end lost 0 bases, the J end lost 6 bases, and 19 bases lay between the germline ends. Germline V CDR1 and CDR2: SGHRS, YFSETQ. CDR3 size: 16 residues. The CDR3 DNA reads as TGCGCCAGCAGCTTGGTGGGCCGCCCAGGGGTTCCCGAGCAGTACTTC. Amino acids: CASSLVGRPGVPEQYF.

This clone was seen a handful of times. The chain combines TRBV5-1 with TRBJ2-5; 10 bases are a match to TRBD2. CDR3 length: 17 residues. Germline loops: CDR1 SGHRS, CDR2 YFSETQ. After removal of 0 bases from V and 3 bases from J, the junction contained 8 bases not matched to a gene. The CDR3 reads CASSLGHSGGPKETQYF. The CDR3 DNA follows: TGCGCCAGCAGCTTGGGCCATAGCGGGGGGCCAAAAGAGACCCAGTACTTC. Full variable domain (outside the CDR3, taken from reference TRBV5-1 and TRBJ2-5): KAGVTQTPRYLIKTRGQQVTLSCSPISGHRSVSWYQQTPGQGLQFLFEYFSETQRNKGNFPGRFSGRQFSNSRSEMNVSTLELGDSALYLCASSLGHSGGPKETQYFGPGTRLLVL.